This T cell receptor beta chain was found in a study of T cell responses to AZD1222 COVID-19 vaccine. Study-wide results and caveats: Spike was spanned by vaccine-associated CD4 TCRs, with dominance at 160-218 and 743-854. The donors showed a predominance of white British ancestry and of females, with possible underestimation of clonal diversity. Reportedly, nearly half the spike-specific TCRs target unmutated variant regions. Seropositive AZD1222 recipients at baseline numbered only 6 or 7.

The CDR3 is 12 amino acids. Germline V CDR1 and CDR2: MNHEY, SVGAGI. The V end lost 2 bases, the J end lost 7 bases, and 8 bases lay between the germline ends. Assay used: immunoSEQ multiplex PCR; TCRdb lists only in-frame clones, some missing. The sample consists of roughly 55,000 clones, 70% to 90% of them appearing once. Points on this clone: The antigen remains undetermined.

The V gene is TRBV6-5, the J gene TRBJ1-1, with D possibly matching TRBD1 (6 bases). The source of this sequence is an adult in good health. The sequenced sample was peripheral blood, obtained on day 0 of AZD1222 vaccination. As DNA, the CDR3 is TGTGCCAGCAGTTACGTAGGGGGTGAAGCTTTCTTT. Encoded protein: CASSYVGGEAFF.